This entry lists 9 T cell receptor beta chains sequenced from one sample in a study of T cells in narcolepsy. Data came from immunoSEQ multiplex PCR; TCRdb stores just in-frame clones and leaves some out. The sample lists roughly 34,000 clones; more than 80% were seen once. The material sequenced was CD45RA- memory CD4+ T cells from PBMCs. These receptors were collected from a human donor with narcolepsy.

This chain links TRBV28 with TRBJ2-1, with 12 bases fitting TRBD2. This CDR3 contains 17 residues. Trimming removed 5 bases from V and 2 bases from J; junction bases left unmatched: 7. Germline lookup yields CDR1 MDHEN and CDR2 SYDVKM. In DNA, the CDR3 is TGTGCCAGCAGTCTGACTAGCGGGGGCCTTGCCTACAATGAGCAGTTCTTC. Translated, it gives CASSLTSGGLAYNEQFF.

The chain has TRBV5-1 and TRBJ2-5; 7 bases align to TRBD2. This CDR3 contains 15 residues. Germline V lookup: CDR1 SGHRS, CDR2 YFSETQ. The J segment lost 2 bases and the V segment lost 1 base, leaving 5 bases of the junction unmatched. CDR3 loop: CASSLWGGGQETQYF. DNA for the CDR3: TGCGCCAGCAGCTTGTGGGGCGGGGGACAAGAGACCCAGTACTTC.

The genes are TRBV5-1 and TRBJ1-6; perhaps TRBD1 as D (5 bases). Germline V CDR1 and CDR2: SGHRS, YFSETQ. CDR3 length equals 15 residues. V was shortened by 4 bases and J by 8 bases, with 16 bases between the two germline ends. In DNA, the CDR3 is TGCGCCAGCAGCCTGGGGACGGTAAGGGATTCACCCCTCCACTTT. Protein product: CASSLGTVRDSPLHF.

The chain couples TRBV11-2 to TRBJ2-7, with 7 bases aligning to TRBD1. V lost 5 bases, J lost 4 bases, and 20 bases stayed unmatched. There are 18 residues in the CDR3. The germline CDR1 and CDR2 sequences are SGHAT and FQNNGV. DNA of the CDR3: TGTGCCAGCAGCCCACTAGACCGTACGAGGGGGCAGATGTACGAGCAGTACTTC. Translated: CASSPLDRTRGQMYEQYF.

The rearrangement links TRBV10-3 to TRBJ1-2, with 9 bases lining up with TRBD1. With V trimmed by 6 bases and J by 6 bases, 11 bases remained unmatched. This CDR3 has 15 amino acids. Germline values: CDR1 ENHRY, CDR2 SYGVKD. The CDR3 spells CAIRKPTGGENGYTF. CDR3 DNA sequence: TGTGCCATCAGGAAACCCACAGGGGGCGAGAATGGCTACACCTTC.

This clone was recorded once. The rearrangement uses TRBV19 and TRBJ2-2, with D possibly TRBD1 on 6 matching bases. V lost 7 bases, J lost 4 bases, and 7 bases lay in between. The CDR3 has 12 residues. Germline V lookup: CDR1 LNHDA, CDR2 SQIVND (reference sequence). CDR3 amino acids: CASKGVTGELFF. CDR3 sequence (DNA): TGTGCCAGTAAGGGGGTCACCGGGGAGCTGTTTTTT. Looking up the rest from reference TRBV19 and TRBJ2-2 gives the full variable domain: DGGITQSPKYLFRKEGQNVTLSCEQNLNHDAMYWYRQDPGQGLRLIYYSQIVNDFQKGDIAEGYSVSREKKESFPLTVTSAQKNPTAFYLCASKGVTGELFFGEGSRLTVL.

The chain recombines TRBV7-2 with TRBJ2-7; TRBD2 matches 7 bases. With 2 bases clipped from V and 6 bases from J, the junction kept 7 bases outside the gene matches. The CDR3 length is 14 residues. Germline V gives CDR1 SGHTA, CDR2 FQGNSA. The CDR3 spells CASSLPKRGREQYV. The CDR3 DNA is TGTGCCAGCAGCTTACCCAAGCGGGGTCGCGAGCAGTACGTC.

The J gene is TRBJ1-1, the V gene TRBV10-1; D unclear. Trimming took 3 bases from V and 1 from J, leaving 6 bases between them. Germline assignment: CDR1 WNHNN and CDR2 SYGVQD (reference sequence). The length of the CDR3 is 13 residues. As DNA, the CDR3 is TGCGCCAGCAGTGATTGGGGGAACACTGAAGCTTTCTTT. The encoded protein is CASSDWGNTEAFF.

This sequence joins TRBV19 and TRBJ2-5; 8 nucleotides match TRBD2. This CDR3 region has 15 residues. Germline CDR1 and CDR2: LNHDA and SQIVND (reference sequence). Trimming cost V 5 bases and J 5 bases; bases outside gene matches: 10. The CDR3 DNA reads as TGTGCCAGTAGTTCCGGCGGGGGGTCACAGGAGACCCAGTACTTC. It encodes CASSSGGGSQETQYF. The variable domain in full, with the rest retrieved from reference TRBV19 and TRBJ2-5, is DGGITQSPKYLFRKEGQNVTLSCEQNLNHDAMYWYRQDPGQGLRLIYYSQIVNDFQKGDIAEGYSVSREKKESFPLTVTSAQKNPTAFYLCASSSGGGSQETQYFGPGTRLLVL.